The TCR beta chain described here comes from a study of blood T cell repertoires in COVID-19. The overall study: Acute and convalescent COVID-19 samples came from the United States, Italy and Spain. T cells, B-cell-depleted T cells, or PBMCs supplied cDNA or gDNA.

Trimming shortened V by 10 bases and J by 10 bases, and 20 bases separated the two germline ends. The CDR3 contains 13 residues. Looked up from germline, CDR1 is MDHEN and CDR2 is SYDVKM. Authors' data handling: By means of reference gene primer amplification, nucleated cell counts were estimated. Method: immunoSEQ multiplex PCR; TCRdb's copy keeps in-frame clones and lacks some. Clonal size and the V and J genes are those of that table, whereas D and trimming came from the DNA. The top ten hold over 1.2% of the sample, which has around 240,000 clones, 80% to 90% seen once. The J gene is TRBJ1-5, the V gene TRBV28; weak D call: TRBD1 (5 bases). Sequencing input: peripheral blood. This clonotype originated in a woman aged 40 to 55 who had recovered from COVID-19. The chain's CDR3 is CATLGPENPPQHF. The CDR3 bases are TGTGCCACCTTGGGGCCCGAGAACCCACCCCAGCATTTT.